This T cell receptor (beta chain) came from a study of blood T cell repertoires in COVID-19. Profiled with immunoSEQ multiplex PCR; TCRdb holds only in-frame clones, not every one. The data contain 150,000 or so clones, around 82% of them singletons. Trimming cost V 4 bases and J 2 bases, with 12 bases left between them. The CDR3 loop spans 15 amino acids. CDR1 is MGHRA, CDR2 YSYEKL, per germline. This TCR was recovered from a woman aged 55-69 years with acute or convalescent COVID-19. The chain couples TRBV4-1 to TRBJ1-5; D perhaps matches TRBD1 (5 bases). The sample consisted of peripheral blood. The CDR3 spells CASSPQVPGNQPQHF. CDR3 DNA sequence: TGCGCCAGCAGCCCACAGGTCCCGGGCAATCAGCCCCAGCATTTT.